The present TCR beta chain was sequenced within a study of blood T cell repertoires in COVID-19. V shed 0 bases and J shed 4 bases, with 12 bases lying between them. CDR3 length equals 14 residues. The germline gives CDR1 GTSNPN, CDR2 SVGIG (reference sequence). Libraries were prepared by immunoSEQ multiplex PCR; TCRdb keeps only in-frame clonotypes and omits some of them. The sample has roughly 120,000 clones; 87% are singletons. V and J are TRBV30 and TRBJ1-1; a weak D match, TRBD1 (5 bases). This clonotype was sampled from a human donor in a cohort sampled during active COVID-19. Sample: peripheral blood. This CDR3 reads CAWSVLDGGTEAFF. DNA of the CDR3: TGTGCCTGGAGTGTACTGGACGGGGGCACTGAAGCTTTCTTT.